Sequencing of this TCR beta chain was carried out in a study of blood T cell repertoires in COVID-19. Data came from immunoSEQ multiplex PCR; TCRdb stores just in-frame clones and leaves some out. The data show 350,000 to 400,000 clones, 89% seen once. The V and J ends lost 3 bases and 7 bases respectively, with 15 bases between them. The CDR3 loop spans 14 amino acids. Germline V gene lookup returns CDR1 MGHRA and CDR2 YSYEKL. This receptor was obtained from a young woman who had recovered from COVID-19. This rearrangement joins TRBV4-1 to TRBJ1-2, with TRBD1 as a possible D gene (5 bases). Sequenced: PBMCs or T cells enriched from blood (not recorded which). CDR3 region: CASSHDGGVGGYTF. CDR3 nucleotide sequence: TGCGCCAGCAGCCACGACGGGGGTGTAGGTGGCTACACCTTC.